This T cell receptor (beta chain) appears in the sequencing data of a study of cytomegalovirus exposure and HLA in healthy donors. General observations from the study: Follow-up analysis seemed to connect common viral pathogens with several of the most significant clusters identified. According to an earlier analysis, most TCR beta V segments yielded productive rearrangements about 87% or about 30% of the time. Later analysis demonstrated an association between a missense DCLRE1C variant and TCR beta V- and J-gene trimming. Available immune exposure information was restricted to CMV serostatus only.

Germline loops: CDR1 SGHKS, CDR2 YYEKEE (reference sequence). Trimming removed 4 bases at V and 5 bases at J, with 15 bases between. CDR3 length equals 14 residues. The PCR employed 60 Vbeta primers together with 13 Jbeta primers. Profiled with immunoSEQ multiplex PCR; TCRdb holds only in-frame clones, not every one. The top ten hold 25% to 35% of the sample, which has about 120,000 clones, around four fifths seen once. About this clone itself: Its specificity is unknown.

The TCR sequence derives from a man aged 55-75 years in good health and CMV-seropositive. This rearrangement joins TRBV5-5 to TRBJ2-5; D gene ambiguous. Specimen: PBMCs. The CDR3 loop is CASSMPGVRETQYF. The CDR3, as DNA: TGTGCCAGCAGCATGCCTGGAGTTCGGGAGACCCAGTACTTC.